What follows are 15 T cell receptor beta chains derived from one specimen sequenced in a study of cytomegalovirus exposure and HLA in healthy donors. PCR involved 60 Vbeta and 13 Jbeta primers. TCRdb's table, derived via immunoSEQ multiplex PCR, lists solely in-frame clones and lacks some. The profile shows about 150,000 clones, roughly three quarters of them singletons. What was sequenced was PBMCs. The receptor source for this set is a male donor in good health and CMV-seronegative.

The CDR3 sequence is CASSRVPSWGYTF. CDR3 DNA: TGTGCCAGCAGCCGAGTCCCGTCGTGGGGCTACACCTTC. The rearrangement joins TRBV7-2 to TRBJ1-2; D unclear. The CDR3 length is 13 residues. In germline, CDR1 is SGHTA, CDR2 FQGNSA. V lost 5 bases and J lost 8, with 15 bases in between. Based on the CDR3 plus reference TRBV7-2 and TRBJ1-2, the full variable domain is GAGVSQSPSNKVTEKGKDVELRCDPISGHTALYWYRQSLGQGLEFLIYFQGNSAPDKSGLPSDRFSAERTGGSVSTLTIQRTQQEDSAVYLCASSRVPSWGYTFGSGTRLTVV.

V is TRBV19 and J is TRBJ2-7, with a possible D match to TRBD2 (6 bases). CDR3 length equals 13 residues. CDR1 is LNHDA and CDR2 is SQIVND in the germline V gene (reference sequence). The V and J ends lost 3 bases and 4 bases respectively, with 10 bases between them. The chain's CDR3 is CASSMGGLYEQYF. Here the CDR3 DNA reads TGTGCCAGTAGTATGGGAGGATTGTACGAGCAGTACTTC.

Written as DNA, the CDR3 is TGTGCCAGCAGCTTAGATCTTGGTGCGGCAGGGAGGGGTCAAGAGACCCAGTACTTC. It is translated as CASSLDLGAAGRGQETQYF. V usage is TRBV7-9 and J usage is TRBJ2-5; the match to TRBD2 covers 7 bases. The length of the CDR3 is 19 residues. V lost 1 base, J lost 2 bases, and 16 bases stayed unmatched. The germline gives CDR1 SEHNR, CDR2 FQNEAQ (reference sequence).

V and J are TRBV30 and TRBJ1-1, with D tentatively TRBD1 (5 bases). V lost 4 bases and J 0 bases, leaving 6 bases between the germline ends. This CDR3 is 12 amino acids long. Germline V gives CDR1 GTSNPN, CDR2 SVGIG (reference sequence). The CDR3 region has the DNA TGTGCCTGGAACAGGATGAACACTGAAGCTTTCTTT. This gives the protein CAWNRMNTEAFF.

V and J are TRBV5-4 and TRBJ2-7, with 14 bases that match TRBD2. The J segment lost 7 bases and the V segment lost 4 bases, leaving 7 bases of the junction unmatched. Looked up from germline, CDR1 is SGHNT and CDR2 is YYREEE (reference sequence). This CDR3 has 15 amino acids. The DNA for the CDR3 is TGTGCCAGCAGCCTGACTAGCGGGAGGGCAGGGGAGCAGTACTTC. Translated, it gives CASSLTSGRAGEQYF.

This sequence joins TRBV7-2 and TRBJ2-1; a weak D match, TRBD1 (5 bases). The ends were cut back, 8 bases at V and 1 base at J, with 24 bases in the middle. This CDR3 has 18 amino acids. CDR1 is SGHTA, CDR2 FQGNSA, per germline. In DNA form, the CDR3 reads TGTGCCAGCGGCTCCCCCCAGGGCAATACCCTATCCTACAATGAGCAGTTCTTC. Amino acid sequence: CASGSPQGNTLSYNEQFF. Filled out from reference TRBV7-2 and TRBJ2-1, the complete variable domain reads GAGVSQSPSNKVTEKGKDVELRCDPISGHTALYWYRQSLGQGLEFLIYFQGNSAPDKSGLPSDRFSAERTGGSVSTLTIQRTQQEDSAVYLCASGSPQGNTLSYNEQFFGPGTRLTVL.

This clone was seen just once. The chain combines TRBV13 with TRBJ2-1; TRBD2 matches 10 bases. Germline loops: CDR1 PRHDT, CDR2 FYEKMQ (reference sequence). This CDR3 contains 14 residues. V shed 5 bases, J shed 5 bases, and the junction held 3 bases outside the gene matches. The CDR3 is CASSAGLADNEQFF. CDR3 in DNA: TGTGCCAGCAGCGCCGGACTAGCGGACAATGAGCAGTTCTTC.

This clone was picked up a small number of times. The chain has TRBV10-3 and TRBJ1-2; TRBD1 matches at 9 bases. Germline loops: CDR1 ENHRY, CDR2 SYGVKD. The CDR3 is made up of 16 amino acids. J was trimmed by 4 bases and V by 3 bases; bases with no gene match: 9. CDR3 sequence reads: CAISDETGGSGYGYTF. The CDR3 region has the DNA TGTGCCATCAGTGATGAAACAGGGGGCTCTGGCTATGGCTACACCTTC.

Remarks on this clone: This specimen includes other DNA sequences encoding the same CDR3. The chain recombines TRBV19 with TRBJ1-2; tentatively, D is TRBD1 (6 bases). This CDR3 is built from 15 residues. Germline V gene data show CDR1 as LNHDA and CDR2 as SQIVND (reference sequence). The V end was cut by 3 bases, the J end by 1 base, with 12 bases between. The CDR3 nucleotides read TGTGCCAGTAGTATGGGACAAGGGATTAACTATGGCTACACCTTC. Amino acid sequence: CASSMGQGINYGYTF.

V usage is TRBV9 and J usage is TRBJ2-7; D is unresolved. This CDR3 comprises 13 residues. Trimming pared 3 bases from V and 1 base from J, leaving 8 bases between. Per the germline V gene, CDR1 is SGDLS and CDR2 is YYNGEE. CDR3 residues: CASSAYSSYEQYF. The CDR3 DNA reads TGTGCCAGCAGCGCATACAGTTCCTACGAGCAGTACTTC.

The chain couples TRBV4-2 to TRBJ2-3; no clear D gene. The V gene lost 6 bases and the J gene lost 4 bases, with 23 bases spanning the gap. Germline CDR1 and CDR2: LGHNA and YNFKEQ. The CDR3 is 17 residues long. The CDR3 DNA reads as TGTGCCAGCAGAGATAAGGAGCCTCCCCGAGAGTCAGATACGCAGTATTTT. Amino acid sequence: CASRDKEPPRESDTQYF.

This chain joins TRBV5-1 and TRBJ2-3; D is uncertain. The ends were cut back, 1 base at V and 6 bases at J, with 6 bases in the middle. Germline CDR1 is SGHRS and CDR2 is YFSETQ. This CDR3 region has 12 residues. The CDR3, as DNA: TGCGCCAGCAGCTTGTGGGCGGATACGCAGTATTTT. Amino acids: CASSLWADTQYF.

About this clone: The sample contains more than one DNA sequence encoding this CDR3. The chain carries TRBV30 and TRBJ2-7; 8 positions agree with TRBD1. The CDR3 length is 14 residues. V lost 2 bases and J lost 4; bases outside the gene matches: 7. Germline values: CDR1 GTSNPN, CDR2 SVGIG (reference sequence). CDR3 sequence reads: CAWSPDRGLYEQYF. The CDR3, as DNA: TGTGCCTGGAGTCCAGACAGGGGTCTTTACGAGCAGTACTTC.

The V call is TRBV19, the J call TRBJ1-5, with a tentative D call TRBD1 (6 bases). This CDR3 is built from 15 residues. CDR1 and CDR2 (germline): LNHDA, SQIVND (reference sequence). V lost 8 bases and J 6 bases, leaving 20 bases between the germline ends. The CDR3 sequence is CASRTGQGMGQPQHF. The CDR3, as DNA: TGTGCCAGTCGGACCGGGCAGGGGATGGGTCAGCCCCAGCATTTT. Drawing the rest from reference TRBV19 and TRBJ1-5, the complete variable domain is DGGITQSPKYLFRKEGQNVTLSCEQNLNHDAMYWYRQDPGQGLRLIYYSQIVNDFQKGDIAEGYSVSREKKESFPLTVTSAQKNPTAFYLCASRTGQGMGQPQHFGDGTRLSIL.

This chain uses TRBV5-6 with TRBJ1-5; possible D gene TRBD1, 6 bases. CDR3 length: 15 residues. V shed 4 bases and J shed 3 bases, with 14 bases lying between them. Germline-derived CDR1 and CDR2 are SGHDT and YYEEEE. In DNA, the CDR3 is TGTGCCAGCAGCGCAACAGGGTTGGACAATCAGCCCCAGCATTTT. Protein: CASSATGLDNQPQHF. The whole variable domain, filled in from reference TRBV5-6 and TRBJ1-5, reads DAGVTQSPTHLIKTRGQQVTLRCSPKSGHDTVSWYQQALGQGPQFIFQYYEEEERQRGNFPDRFSGHQFPNYSSELNVNALLLGDSALYLCASSATGLDNQPQHFGDGTRLSIL.